The T cell receptor (beta chain) under discussion was sequenced for a study of blood T cell repertoires in COVID-19. Authors' processing steps: Researchers report that nucleated cell counts were estimated from reference gene primer amplification. Sequencing was performed with immunoSEQ multiplex PCR; in TCRdb, only in-frame clones are kept and a portion is missing. The D gene and trimming were derived from the DNA, and the V and J assignments and clone size from that table. The table has some 200,000 clones, 80% to 85% seen once. Unmatched junction bases numbered 4, after V lost 2 bases and J lost 3 bases. The CDR3 is made up of 15 amino acids. Germline V gene data show CDR1 as MNHEY and CDR2 as SVGEGT.

The rearrangement links TRBV6-2 or TRBV6-3 to TRBJ2-7; 10 bases are shared with TRBD1. The sequence derives from a woman aged 25 to 45 who had recovered from COVID-19. The sample taken for sequencing was peripheral blood. The CDR3 DNA is TGTGCCAGCAGTTACAAGGGACAGGGGATCTACGAGCAGTACTTC. Translated, it gives CASSYKGQGIYEQYF.